These 4 T cell receptor beta chains were sequenced from one sample in a study of T cells in Graves' hyperthyroidism and ophthalmopathy. Amplification targeted TCR beta CDR3 regions from RNA transcripts. The HTBI primer set was used in a first-round RT-PCR of the TCR CDR3. TCRdb re-called the multiplex PCR reads through MiXCR, storing one row per CDR3 protein. The table lists about 480,000 distinct CDR3 sequences, roughly 22% of them singletons, with under 55% in the top ten. Sequencing was performed on blood. Receptor source: a woman aged 70-85 years with Graves' ophthalmopathy.

The sample holds many counts of this clonotype. CDR3 residues: CAISESGQNTEAFF. In nucleotides, the CDR3 is TGTGCCATCAGTGAGTCTGGACAGAACACTGAAGCTTTCTTT. V is TRBV10-3 and J is TRBJ1-1; D might be TRBD1 (5 bases). CDR1 is ENHRY, CDR2 SYGVKD, per germline. V lost 0 bases and J 1 base, leaving 6 bases between the germline ends. This CDR3 is 14 amino acids long.

This clonotype was observed a few times. This rearrangement joins TRBV2 to TRBJ2-7, with D uncertain. Per germline, CDR1 SNHLY and CDR2 FYNNEI. The CDR3 is made up of 14 amino acids. Trimming took off 1 base at V and 4 bases at J, with 11 bases between the two ends. Written as DNA, the CDR3 is TGTGCCAGCAGTGAAGACTATACAGTTTACGAGCAGTACTTC. This translates into CASSEDYTVYEQYF. The full variable domain, completed using reference TRBV2 and TRBJ2-7, is EPEVTQTPSHQVTQMGQEVILRCVPISNHLYFYWYRQILGQKVEFLVSFYNNEISEKSEIFDDQFSVERPDGSNFTLKIRSTKLEDSAMYFCASSEDYTVYEQYFGPGTRLTVT.

In this sample, this clonotype turned up a few times. This chain joins TRBV5-1 and TRBJ1-4, with 8 bases lining up with TRBD1. Germline CDR1 SGHRS, CDR2 YFSETQ. J was trimmed by 3 bases and V by 0 bases; bases with no gene match: 4. The CDR3 spans 16 residues. The CDR3 spells CASSLGRTGSNEKLFF. CDR3 nucleotides: TGCGCCAGCAGCTTGGGTCGGACAGGGTCTAATGAAAAACTGTTTTTT.

The genes are TRBV10-3 and TRBJ2-1; 16 bases line up with TRBD2. The germline V gene encodes CDR1 ENHRY and CDR2 SYGVKD. The CDR3 is 17 residues long. Unmatched junction bases numbered 4, after V lost 6 bases and J lost 2 bases. The CDR3 bases are TGTGCCATCAGCCCCGGGACTAGCGGGAGGGCCTACAATGAGCAGTTCTTC. This sequence encodes CAISPGTSGRAYNEQFF.